This paragraph reports one TCR beta chain. Its specificity is unknown. This sample was included in a study of OX40 agonist ivuxolimab in advanced cancers. Study in general: Enrollees could have had prior anti-PD-1, anti-PD-L1 or anti-CTLA-4 therapy, which around 43% had received. Notes on the study in general: Researchers did not establish what antigens the expanded peripheral T cells target. Averaging showed that CD8+ T cells had more expanded clones than CD4+ did. At doses 0.1 to 3.0 mg/kg, CD4+ and CD8+ clones expanded.

Sequencing was performed with immunoSEQ multiplex PCR; in TCRdb, only in-frame clones are kept and a portion is missing. The repertoire consists of roughly 41,000 clones, with about 88% occurring once and the leading ten covering approximately 2.4%. Per the germline V gene, CDR1 is LNHDA and CDR2 is SQIVND (reference sequence). CDR3 length: 15 residues. V shed 4 bases and J shed 3 bases, with 16 bases lying between them. This clonotype was sampled from an adult with an advanced solid tumor such as melanoma, head and neck, liver or kidney cancer. The source material was CD4+ or CD8+ T cells sorted from blood, sampled in a trial of the OX40 agonist ivuxolimab. The chain has TRBV19 and TRBJ2-7; D might be TRBD1 (5 bases). In DNA form, the CDR3 reads TGTGCCAGTAGTACAAAGGTGGCACAGGTCTACGAGCAGTACTTC. It yields the protein CASSTKVAQVYEQYF. Using reference TRBV19 and TRBJ2-7 for the parts outside the CDR3, the full variable domain is DGGITQSPKYLFRKEGQNVTLSCEQNLNHDAMYWYRQDPGQGLRLIYYSQIVNDFQKGDIAEGYSVSREKKESFPLTVTSAQKNPTAFYLCASSTKVAQVYEQYFGPGTRLTVT.